This T cell receptor (beta chain) was identified during a study of T cell responses to AZD1222 COVID-19 vaccine (dated by TCRdb to 2020 to 2022). In terms of the full investigation: A total of 233 trial participants underwent TCR sequencing, of whom approximately 200 had received two doses of AZD1222 and about 25 had received two doses of the MenACWY control vaccine. Enrollment into the trials was organized by age into subgroups of 18-55, 56-69 and 70-plus years, and those subgroups contained roughly 150, 30 and 60 TCR-sequenced participants, respectively.

From the cysteine up to the phenylalanine, the CDR3 has a length of 12 residues. Kept here is only the CDR3 DNA, which spans 36 bases and is read in frame from base 1. The germline V gene supplies CDR1 ENHRY and CDR2 SYGVKD. V is clipped by 7 bases and J by 3 bases, and the sequence between their germline boundaries is 10 bases long. Study-wide conclusions, independent of this receptor: Only 5 to 7 AZD1222 recipients were SARS-CoV-2 seropositive at baseline, limiting conclusions about previously exposed vaccinees. Participants were mostly white British and included more females than males, and it was suggested by the authors that clonal diversity may have been underestimated. The 56-69-year group was small, and its depth increase did not reach significance, likely because of low power. After two AZD1222 doses, spike-specific TCR breadth and depth were significantly higher than at day 0 and than in MenACWY recipients. Because no day 14 peak-response samples were available, the repertoires could be characterized only after the peak T cell response. Reportedly, close to half of the unique spike-specific TCRs recognized epitopes lying outside the regions that are mutated in the B.1.351 and B.1.1.7 variants. Vaccine-associated CD4 TCRs spanned the whole spike protein, with dominant responses in regions 160-218 and 743-854.

The intended sense of this specimen's time point label: about 28 days (+/-7) after the second vaccine dose. Because spike-specific TCR depth and breadth did not differ between the two schedules, AZD1222 recipients who got a second dose at roughly 4 weeks were pooled with those who got a second dose at roughly 12 weeks. Vaccinee samples came from UK trials COV001 and COV002, including a single-blind randomized controlled phase 2/3 trial of AZD1222 (ChAdOx1 nCoV-19) in healthy adults. Trial participant PBMC samples were collected at day 0 and day 28 after the second dose for TCRbeta chain sequencing. The CDR3 regions of human TCRbeta chains were subjected to immunosequencing. The paper's data handling went like this. Repertoire TCRs were checked for matches against a reference library of SARS-CoV-2-specific TCRs that had been generated using the MIRA antigen-specificity platform. Breadth was defined as the fraction of unique TCRs that were SARS-CoV-2-associated, and depth was defined as the fraction of total T cells that were SARS-CoV-2-associated. Using the MIRA data, every spike-specific TCR was mapped to the spike region that the TCR reacted to and assigned to either a CD4 or a CD8 class. Log10-transformed breadth and depth values were compared by one-way ANOVA with Sidak's multiple comparisons tests. TCRdb holds this immuneACCESS table with in-frame rearrangements only. Some clones are missing; in checked studies, unresolved V genes explain under half, and the rest has no known cause. V, J and clone size derive from that table, while D and trimming were established from the DNA sequence. This sample comprises under 140,000 clones, 70% to 90% of them detected only once. The ten largest clones add up to about 15% of the sample.

About this clone itself: It has no known antigen specificity. No base qualities exist here, and no much larger clone lies one base off it.

This clonotype originated in an adult who received the AZD1222 COVID-19 vaccine. The specimen comprised peripheral blood, sampled 28 days after the second AZD1222 dose. The sequence links TRBV10-3 to TRBJ2-7, with an unclear D gene assignment. The nucleotides read TGTGCCATCAAGGCTGGGGTCTACGAGCAGTACTTC. Its protein is CAIKAGVYEQYF.